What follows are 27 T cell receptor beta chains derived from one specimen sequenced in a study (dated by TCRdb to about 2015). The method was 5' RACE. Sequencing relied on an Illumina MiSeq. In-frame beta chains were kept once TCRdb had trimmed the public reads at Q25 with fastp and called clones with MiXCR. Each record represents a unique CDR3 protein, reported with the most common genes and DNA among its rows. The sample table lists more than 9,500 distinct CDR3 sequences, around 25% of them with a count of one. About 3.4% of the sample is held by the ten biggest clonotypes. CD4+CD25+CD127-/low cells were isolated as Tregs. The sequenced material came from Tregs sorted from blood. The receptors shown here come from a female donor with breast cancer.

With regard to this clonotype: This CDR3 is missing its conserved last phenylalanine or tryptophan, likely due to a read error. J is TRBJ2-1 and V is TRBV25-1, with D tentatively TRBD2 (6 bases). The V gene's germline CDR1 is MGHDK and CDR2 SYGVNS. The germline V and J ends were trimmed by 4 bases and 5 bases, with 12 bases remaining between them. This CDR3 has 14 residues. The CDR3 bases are TGTGCCAGCAGTGGGGGGGACCGCGACAATGAGCAGTTCGTC. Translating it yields CASSGGDRDNEQFV.

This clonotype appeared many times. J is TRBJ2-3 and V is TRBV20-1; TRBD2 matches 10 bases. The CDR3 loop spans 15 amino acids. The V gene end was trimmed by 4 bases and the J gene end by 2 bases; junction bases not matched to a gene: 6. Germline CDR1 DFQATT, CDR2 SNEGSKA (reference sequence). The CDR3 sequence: CSANSGRAHTDTQYF. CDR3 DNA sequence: TGCAGTGCTAACAGCGGGAGGGCCCACACAGATACGCAGTATTTT.

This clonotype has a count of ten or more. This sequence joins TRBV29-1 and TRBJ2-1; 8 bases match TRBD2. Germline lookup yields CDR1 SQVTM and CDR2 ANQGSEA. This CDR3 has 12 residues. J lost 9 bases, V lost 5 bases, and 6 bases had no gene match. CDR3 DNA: TGCAGCGTTAAGCGGGAGTCGGGTGAGCAGTTCTTC. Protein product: CSVKRESGEQFF.

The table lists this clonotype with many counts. CDR3 region: CSARDHNSSGANVLTF. The CDR3, as DNA: TGCAGTGCTAGAGACCACAACAGCTCTGGGGCCAACGTCCTGACTTTC. This sequence joins TRBV20-1 and TRBJ2-6; D not resolved. V dropped 0 bases and J dropped 0 bases, with 9 bases sitting between them. CDR3 length equals 16 residues. Germline loops: CDR1 DFQATT, CDR2 SNEGSKA (reference sequence).

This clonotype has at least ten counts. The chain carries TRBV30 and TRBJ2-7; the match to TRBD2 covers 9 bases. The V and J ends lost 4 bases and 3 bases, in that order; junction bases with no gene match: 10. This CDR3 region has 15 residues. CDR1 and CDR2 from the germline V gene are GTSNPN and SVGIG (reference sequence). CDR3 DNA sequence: TGTGCCTGGAAACCCCAAGCGGGAGGCTTCTACGAGCAGTACTTC. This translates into CAWKPQAGGFYEQYF.

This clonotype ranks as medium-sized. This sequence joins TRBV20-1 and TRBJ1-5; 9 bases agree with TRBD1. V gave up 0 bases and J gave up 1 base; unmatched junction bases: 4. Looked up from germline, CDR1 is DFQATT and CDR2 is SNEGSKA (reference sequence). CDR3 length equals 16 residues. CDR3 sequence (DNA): TGCAGTGCTAGAGATACAGGGGGCTGGAGCAATCAGCCCCAGCATTTT. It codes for CSARDTGGWSNQPQHF.

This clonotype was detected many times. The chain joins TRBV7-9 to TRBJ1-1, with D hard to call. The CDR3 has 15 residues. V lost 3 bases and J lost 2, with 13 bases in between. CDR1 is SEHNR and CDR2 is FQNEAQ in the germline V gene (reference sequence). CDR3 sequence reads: CASSLPRISNTEAFF. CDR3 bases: TGTGCCAGCAGCTTGCCCCGGATTAGTAACACTGAAGCTTTCTTT.

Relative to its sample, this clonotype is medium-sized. The CDR3 spells CATKGIETDTQYF. The DNA of the CDR3 is TGTGCCACCAAGGGGATCGAAACAGATACGCAGTATTTT. This rearrangement joins TRBV24-1 to TRBJ2-3, with D possibly being TRBD1 (5 bases). Germline CDR1 and CDR2: KGHDR and SFDVKD. The V end was cut by 8 bases, the J end by 3 bases, with 11 bases between. CDR3 length: 13 residues.

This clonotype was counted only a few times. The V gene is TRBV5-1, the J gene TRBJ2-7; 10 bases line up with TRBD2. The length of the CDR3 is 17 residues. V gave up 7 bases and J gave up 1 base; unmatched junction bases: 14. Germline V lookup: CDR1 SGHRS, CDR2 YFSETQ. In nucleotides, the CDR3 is TGCGCCAGCTCCCAATCCCTCCTAGCGGGAGTGTCCTACGAGCAGTACTTC. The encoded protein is CASSQSLLAGVSYEQYF.

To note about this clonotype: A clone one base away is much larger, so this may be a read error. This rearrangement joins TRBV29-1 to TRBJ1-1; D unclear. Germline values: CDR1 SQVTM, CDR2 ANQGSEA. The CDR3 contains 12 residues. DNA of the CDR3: TGCATGTGGGGTACCATGGACACTGAAGCTTTCTTT. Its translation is CMWGTMDTEAFF. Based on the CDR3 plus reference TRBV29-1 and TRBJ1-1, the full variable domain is SAVISQKPSRDICQRGTSLTIQCQVDSQVTMMFWYRQQPGQSLTLIATANQGSEATYESGFVIDKFPISRPNLTFSTLTVSNMSPEDSSIYLCMWGTMDTEAFFGQGTRLTVV.

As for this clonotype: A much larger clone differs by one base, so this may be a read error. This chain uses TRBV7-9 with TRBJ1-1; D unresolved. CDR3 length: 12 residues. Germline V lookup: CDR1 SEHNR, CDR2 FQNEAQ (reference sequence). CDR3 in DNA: TGTGCCAGCAGCCCGTGGAGCGGGGAGGCTCTCTTT. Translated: CASSPWSGEALF.

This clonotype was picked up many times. DNA of the CDR3: TGCAGTGCTGTAGCGGATCCTTACAATGAGCAGTTCTTC. Translation gives CSAVADPYNEQFF. This sequence joins TRBV20-1 and TRBJ2-1; D is perhaps TRBD2 (6 bases). V dropped 5 bases and J dropped 4 bases, with 12 bases sitting between them. The CDR3 contains 13 residues. Germline-derived CDR1 and CDR2 are DFQATT and SNEGSKA (reference sequence).

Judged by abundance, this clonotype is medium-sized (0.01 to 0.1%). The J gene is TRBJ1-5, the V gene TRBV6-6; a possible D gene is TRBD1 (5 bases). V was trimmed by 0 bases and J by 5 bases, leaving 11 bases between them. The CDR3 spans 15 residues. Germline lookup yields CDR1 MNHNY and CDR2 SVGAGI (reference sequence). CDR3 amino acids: CASSYSVGGDQPQHF. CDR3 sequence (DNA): TGTGCCAGCAGTTACTCGGTGGGAGGGGATCAGCCCCAGCATTTT.

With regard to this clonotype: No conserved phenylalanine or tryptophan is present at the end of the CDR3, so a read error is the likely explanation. CDR3 DNA sequence: TGTGCAAGCAGCTTAGGGATCGTGGAGAGCACAGATACGCAGTATCTT. It encodes CASSLGIVESTDTQYL. The gene calls are TRBV13 and TRBJ2-3; D remains ambiguous. The CDR3 sequence is 16 residues long. Germline lookup yields CDR1 PRHDT and CDR2 FYEKMQ (reference sequence).

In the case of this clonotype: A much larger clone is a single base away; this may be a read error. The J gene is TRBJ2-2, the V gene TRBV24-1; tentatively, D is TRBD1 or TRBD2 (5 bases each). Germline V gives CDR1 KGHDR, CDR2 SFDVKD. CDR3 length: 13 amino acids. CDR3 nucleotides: TGTGCCACCTCGACAGAAAGCACCGGGGAGCTGCTTTTT. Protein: CATSTESTGELLF.

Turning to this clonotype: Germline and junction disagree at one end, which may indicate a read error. CDR3 sequence reads: CASSSLGETFF. The CDR3 coding sequence is TGCGCCAGCAGCTCCTTAGGTGAAACTTTCTTT. V gene TRBV5-1 combines with J gene TRBJ1-1; D is unclear. Germline V gene lookup returns CDR1 SGHRS and CDR2 YFSETQ. The CDR3 runs to 11 residues.

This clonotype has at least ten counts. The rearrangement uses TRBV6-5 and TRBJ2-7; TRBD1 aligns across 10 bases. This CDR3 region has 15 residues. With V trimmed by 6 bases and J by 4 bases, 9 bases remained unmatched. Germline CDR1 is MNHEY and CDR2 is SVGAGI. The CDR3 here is CASRPRTGGLYEQYF. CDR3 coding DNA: TGTGCCAGCAGACCCCGGACAGGGGGACTATACGAGCAGTACTTC.

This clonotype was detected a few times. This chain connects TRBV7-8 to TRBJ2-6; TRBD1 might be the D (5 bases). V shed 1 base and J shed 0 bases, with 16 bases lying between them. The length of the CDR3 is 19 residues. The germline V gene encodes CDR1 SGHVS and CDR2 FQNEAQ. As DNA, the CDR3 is TGTGCCAGCAGCTTAGTCGTCCCAGGGATGAGCTCTGGGGCCAACGTCCTGACTTTC. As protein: CASSLVVPGMSSGANVLTF.

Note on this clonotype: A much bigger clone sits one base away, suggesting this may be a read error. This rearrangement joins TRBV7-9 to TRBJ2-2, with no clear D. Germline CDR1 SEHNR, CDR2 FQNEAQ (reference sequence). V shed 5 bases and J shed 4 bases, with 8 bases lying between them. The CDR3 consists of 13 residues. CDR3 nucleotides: TGTGCCAGCAGCACCAAGAGCACCGGGGAGCTGTTTTTT. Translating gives CASSTKSTGELFF.

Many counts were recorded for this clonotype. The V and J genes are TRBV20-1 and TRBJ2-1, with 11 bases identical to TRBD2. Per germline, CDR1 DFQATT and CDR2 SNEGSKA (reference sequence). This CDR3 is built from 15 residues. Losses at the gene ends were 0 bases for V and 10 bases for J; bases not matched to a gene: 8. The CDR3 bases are TGCAGTGCTAGAGATCGGAGACTAGCGGGATGGGAGCAGTTCTTC. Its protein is CSARDRRLAGWEQFF.

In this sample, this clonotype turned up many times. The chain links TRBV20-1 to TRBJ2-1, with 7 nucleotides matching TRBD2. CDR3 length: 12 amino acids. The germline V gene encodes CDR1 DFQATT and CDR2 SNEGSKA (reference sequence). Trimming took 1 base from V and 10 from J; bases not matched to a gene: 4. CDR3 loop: CSARVGGREQFF. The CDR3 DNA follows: TGCAGTGCTAGAGTGGGCGGGAGAGAGCAGTTCTTC.

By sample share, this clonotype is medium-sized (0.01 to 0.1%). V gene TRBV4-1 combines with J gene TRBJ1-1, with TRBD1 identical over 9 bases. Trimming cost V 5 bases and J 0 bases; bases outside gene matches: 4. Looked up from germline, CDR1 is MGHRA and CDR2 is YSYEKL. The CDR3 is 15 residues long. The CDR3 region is CASSTGTGMNTEAFF. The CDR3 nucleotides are TGCGCCAGCAGCACAGGGACAGGGATGAACACTGAAGCTTTCTTT.

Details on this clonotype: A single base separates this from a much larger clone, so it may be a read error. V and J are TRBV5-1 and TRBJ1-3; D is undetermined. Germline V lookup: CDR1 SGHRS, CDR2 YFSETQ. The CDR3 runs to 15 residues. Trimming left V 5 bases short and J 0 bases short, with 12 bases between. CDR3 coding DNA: TGCGCCAGCAGTCGACGGGGTCTCTCTGGAAACACCATATATTTT. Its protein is CASSRRGLSGNTIYF.

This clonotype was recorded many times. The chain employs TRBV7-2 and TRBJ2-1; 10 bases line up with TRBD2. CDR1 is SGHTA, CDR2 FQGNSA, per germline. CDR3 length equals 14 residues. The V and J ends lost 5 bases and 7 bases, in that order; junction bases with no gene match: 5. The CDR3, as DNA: TGTGCCAGCAGCCTCCTAGCGGGAGCTAATGAGCAGTTCTTC. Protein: CASSLLAGANEQFF.

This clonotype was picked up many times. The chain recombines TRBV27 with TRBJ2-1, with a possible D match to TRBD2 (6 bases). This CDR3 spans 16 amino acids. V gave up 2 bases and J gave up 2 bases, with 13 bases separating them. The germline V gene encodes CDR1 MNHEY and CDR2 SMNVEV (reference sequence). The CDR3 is CASSLTGTFAYNEQFF. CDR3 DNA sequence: TGTGCCAGCAGTTTAACCGGGACTTTCGCCTACAATGAGCAGTTCTTC.

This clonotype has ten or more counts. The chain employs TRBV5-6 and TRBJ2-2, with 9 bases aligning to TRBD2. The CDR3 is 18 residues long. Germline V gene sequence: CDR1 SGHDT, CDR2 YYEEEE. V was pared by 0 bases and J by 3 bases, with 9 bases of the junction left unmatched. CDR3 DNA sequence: TGTGCCAGCAGCTTGGGCCCCGGCCAGCGGGAGGACACCGGGGAGCTGTTTTTT. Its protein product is CASSLGPGQREDTGELFF.

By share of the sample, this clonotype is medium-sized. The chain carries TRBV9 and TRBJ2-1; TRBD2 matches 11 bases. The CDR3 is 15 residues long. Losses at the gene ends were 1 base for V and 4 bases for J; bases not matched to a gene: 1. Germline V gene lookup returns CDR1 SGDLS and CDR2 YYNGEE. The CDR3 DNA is TGTGCCAGCAGCGTAATAGCGGGAGGGTACAATGAGCAGTTCTTC. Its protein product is CASSVIAGGYNEQFF.